This TCR beta chain was sequenced in a study of blood T cell repertoires in COVID-19. CDR3 size: 17 residues. Germline lookup yields CDR1 SGHAT and CDR2 FQNNGV. Trimming removed 2 bases from V and 0 bases from J, with 14 bases in between. Original methodology: Nucleated cell number was recorded as an estimate derived from reference gene primer amplification. Sequencing used immunoSEQ multiplex PCR; TCRdb keeps in-frame clones, though not all of them. V, J and clone size are taken as reported in that table, and D and trimming were inferred from the DNA itself. The sample consists of fewer than 500,000 clones, about 89% of them appearing once.

The genes are TRBV11-2 and TRBJ1-3; D is possibly TRBD1 (5 bases). The TCR sequence derives from a woman aged 25-40 years with acute or convalescent COVID-19. The sequencing input was peripheral blood. CDR3 sequence: CASSLSPGPNSGNTIYF. The DNA of the CDR3 is TGTGCCAGCAGCTTATCCCCAGGGCCTAACTCTGGAAACACCATATATTTT.